These 17 T cell receptor beta chains came from one sample sequenced in a study of blood T cells in healthy people across ages. Next came a second PCR, run for about 7 to 12 cycles, which used a sample-barcoded 5' primer along with a J-beta primer mix. One entry per CDR3 protein results from TCRdb running MiXCR on the 5' RACE reads. The table shows roughly 730,000 distinct CDR3 sequences, with roughly three fifths occurring only once. The sample was blood. The receptors originated from a middle-aged man in good health.

This clonotype was seen a single time. CDR3 bases: TGTGCCAGCAGTTTAGCGGCTACATCAGAGGCAGATACGCAGTATTTT. Its translation: CASSLAATSEADTQYF. The chain uses TRBV12-3 or TRBV12-4 and TRBJ2-3, with no clear D. V dropped 0 bases and J dropped 4 bases, with 14 bases sitting between them. This CDR3 has 16 amino acids.

The chain combines TRBV6-2 or TRBV6-3 with TRBJ2-1; the match to TRBD1 covers 7 bases. The CDR3 has 15 residues. Unmatched junction bases numbered 3, after V lost 4 bases and J lost 0 bases. In germline, CDR1 is MNHEY, CDR2 SVGEGT. CDR3 amino acids: CASSFRGLSYNEQFF. CDR3 DNA sequence: TGTGCCAGCAGTTTTAGGGGGCTCTCCTACAATGAGCAGTTCTTC.

This chain uses TRBV2 with TRBJ1-2; 8 nucleotides match TRBD1. V lost 6 bases to trimming and J lost 4 bases; unmatched junction nucleotides: 7. This CDR3 contains 14 residues. Germline V gene data show CDR1 as SNHLY and CDR2 as FYNNEI. The CDR3, as DNA: TGTGCCAGCAGCTCGGACAGGGCTTTCTATGGCTACACCTTC. It codes for CASSSDRAFYGYTF. Drawing the rest from reference TRBV2 and TRBJ1-2, the complete variable domain is EPEVTQTPSHQVTQMGQEVILRCVPISNHLYFYWYRQILGQKVEFLVSFYNNEISEKSEIFDDQFSVERPDGSNFTLKIRSTKLEDSAMYFCASSSDRAFYGYTFGSGTRLTVV.

The V gene is TRBV14, the J gene TRBJ1-2; TRBD1 matches at 8 bases. From germline, CDR1 is SGHDN and CDR2 FVKESK. The CDR3 contains 15 residues. V shed 3 bases and J 5 bases; nucleotides not matched to a gene: 8. Here the CDR3 DNA reads TGTGCCAGCAGCCAGTCCGGGACAGGCGCTTATGGCTACACCTTC. It is translated as CASSQSGTGAYGYTF.

The CDR3 DNA follows: TGCGCCAGCAGCGCCAGGGGGGAGAACACTGAAGCTTTCTTT. This sequence encodes CASSARGENTEAFF. J is TRBJ1-1 and V is TRBV5-1, with 7 bases aligning to TRBD1. In germline, CDR1 is SGHRS, CDR2 YFSETQ. V lost 4 bases, J lost 1 base, and 4 bases stayed unmatched. The CDR3 contains 14 residues.

The chain combines TRBV28 with TRBJ2-7; tentative D call: TRBD1 (6 bases). Looked up from germline, CDR1 is MDHEN and CDR2 is SYDVKM. The ends were cut back, 6 bases at V and 1 base at J, with 25 bases in the middle. The CDR3 extends over 18 amino acids. The CDR3 DNA follows: TGTGCCAGCAGCCTCCCCGACCTGGGGCCCAGGGGTTCCTACGAGCAGTACTTC. This encodes CASSLPDLGPRGSYEQYF. The full variable domain, completed using reference TRBV28 and TRBJ2-7, is DVKVTQSSRYLVKRTGEKVFLECVQDMDHENMFWYRQDPGLGLRLIYFSYDVKMKEKGDIPEGYSVSREKKERFSLILESASTNQTSMYLCASSLPDLGPRGSYEQYFGPGTRLTVT.

This clonotype was observed at least ten times. The junction departs from the called germline gene at one end, perhaps through a read error. The chain joins TRBV11-3 to TRBJ1-1, with 8 positions matching TRBD1. Germline CDR1 and CDR2: SGHNT and YENEEA. The CDR3 sequence is 13 residues long. For the CDR3, the DNA is TGCGCCAGCAGCCTGGACAGGGACACTGAAGCTTTCTTT. As protein: CASSLDRDTEAFF.

The J gene is TRBJ1-2, the V gene TRBV20-1; D call uncertain. This CDR3 contains 12 residues. CDR1 and CDR2 (germline): DFQATT, SNEGSKA (reference sequence). V shed 1 base and J shed 4 bases, with 7 bases lying between them. This chain's CDR3 is CSARGSTYGYTF. DNA for the CDR3: TGCAGTGCTAGAGGATCGACCTATGGCTACACCTTC.

This clonotype was counted between two and nine times. This CDR3 is CASRIGQGASGDTQYF. CDR3 coding DNA: TGTGCCAGCAGAATAGGACAGGGGGCATCAGGCGATACGCAGTATTTT. The chain employs TRBV25-1 and TRBJ2-3; TRBD1 matches 11 bases. CDR1 and CDR2 from the germline V gene are MGHDK and SYGVNS. CDR3 size: 16 residues. The V segment lost 6 bases and the J segment 6 bases; nucleotides outside the gene matches: 11.

There are many counts of this clonotype. The J gene is TRBJ1-1, the V gene TRBV5-1; D is unresolved. The germline V gene has CDR1 SGHRS and CDR2 YFSETQ. The CDR3 consists of 13 residues. Between the trimmed V and J ends, which lost 5 bases and 1 base, there was a span of 9 bases. CDR3 sequence reads: CASRTDENTEAFF. CDR3 nucleotides: TGCGCCAGCAGGACGGATGAGAACACTGAAGCTTTCTTT.

This clonotype has just a few counts. This chain links TRBV10-3 with TRBJ1-2; D may be TRBD1 (5 bases). CDR3 length equals 14 residues. V was trimmed by 4 bases and J by 8 bases, leaving 17 bases between them. Germline V gives CDR1 ENHRY, CDR2 SYGVKD. The DNA of the CDR3 is TGTGCCATCAGTGCGGACTGGGGGATAGGAGGCTACACCTTC. Protein product: CAISADWGIGGYTF.

The rearrangement uses TRBV5-5 and TRBJ2-1; D unclear. Germline V gene lookup returns CDR1 SGHKS and CDR2 YYEKEE (reference sequence). The CDR3 is 15 residues long. V was shortened by 3 bases and J by 0 bases, with 10 bases between the two germline ends. CDR3 in DNA: TGTGCCAGCAGCTCCCTGGCAGCCTCCTACAATGAGCAGTTCTTC. It is translated as CASSSLAASYNEQFF.

This clonotype was picked up a small number of times. Mismatch with germline at one junction end may stem from a read error. The CDR3 DNA reads as TGTGCCAGCAGGGAAGGGGGGACACATAGCGGATCATGGGGTGAGCAGTTCTTC. Encoded protein: CASREGGTHSGSWGEQFF. J is TRBJ2-1 and V is TRBV2, with D possibly called TRBD1 or TRBD2 (6 bases each). CDR3 size: 18 residues. Looked up from germline, CDR1 is SNHLY and CDR2 is FYNNEI.

The V and J genes are TRBV5-1 and TRBJ2-1, with D possibly TRBD2 on 5 matching bases. The CDR3 is made up of 14 amino acids. Trimming removed 4 bases at V and 5 bases at J, with 13 bases between. The V gene's germline CDR1 is SGHRS and CDR2 YFSETQ. The CDR3 region has the DNA TGCGCCAGCAGCGTGTTCGTGGGAGACAATGAGCAGTTCTTC. It yields the protein CASSVFVGDNEQFF.

The V and J genes are TRBV29-1 and TRBJ1-2; D possibly corresponds to TRBD1 (6 bases). V was pared by 7 bases and J by 8 bases, with 20 bases between. Germline CDR1 SQVTM, CDR2 ANQGSEA. CDR3 length: 13 amino acids. CDR3 loop: CSDGIRGRGGYTF. In nucleotides, the CDR3 is TGCAGCGATGGGATCAGGGGTCGGGGGGGCTACACCTTC.

J is TRBJ2-3 and V is TRBV5-6, with a tentative D call TRBD1 (5 bases). CDR1 is SGHDT, CDR2 YYEEEE, per germline. The CDR3 is 16 amino acids. Trimming cost V 4 bases and J 1 base, with 16 bases left between them. As DNA, the CDR3 is TGTGCCAGCAGCCTGCGGAGACAGTCCCGCACAGATACGCAGTATTTT. Protein: CASSLRRQSRTDTQYF.

This clonotype showed up just a few times. The chain employs TRBV12-3 or TRBV12-4 and TRBJ2-4; D may correspond to TRBD1 or TRBD2 (5 bases each). V was cut by 5 bases and J by 7 bases, with 12 bases left in between. The CDR3 sequence is 13 residues long. The CDR3 region is CASSPREGNIQYF. The CDR3 nucleotides are TGTGCCAGCAGTCCCCGTGAGGGGAACATTCAGTACTTC.